Listed here are 2 T cell receptor beta chains from one sample, sequenced in a study of identical twins. From the 5' RACE reads, TCRdb called clonotypes with MiXCR, one entry per CDR3 protein. Its listing shows a couple of distinct CDR3 sequences. Sequenced: CD8+ T cells sorted from blood. The source of these receptors is a woman between 18 and 29 years old in good health. This table probably holds off-target reads from a library built for another chain.

This chain uses TRBV18 with TRBJ1-2; no firm D call. The CDR3 runs to 15 residues. Germline-derived CDR1 and CDR2 are KGHSH and LQKENI. V was shortened by 0 bases and J by 6 bases, with 14 bases between the two germline ends. CDR3 region: CASSPPGQGIDGYTF. DNA for the CDR3: TGTGCCAGCTCACCACCGGGCCAAGGGATCGATGGCTACACCTTC.

For this clonotype: Compared with germline, one end of the junction differs, possibly owing to a read error. The rearrangement joins TRBV13 to TRBJ1-1; D not certain. The V gene's germline CDR1 is PRHDT and CDR2 FYEKMQ (reference sequence). There are 13 residues in the CDR3. The CDR3 region has the DNA TGTGCCGTTCAAAGGTCAGGAACCTACAAATACATCTTT. It is translated as CAVQRSGTYKYIF.